The 18 T cell receptor beta chains in this list originate from one sample, sequenced in a study of tumor-infiltrating lymphocytes in primary liver carcinoma. The investigators made TCR beta cDNA from around 530 ng total RNA, using a constant-region primer. TCR beta libraries came from three nested multiplex PCR rounds using slightly modified ARM-PCR. Forward primers for TRBV1-TRBV30 and a C-beta reverse primer served the first two PCR rounds, at around 9 cycles each. TCRdb called the multiplex PCR reads again in MiXCR, with one record for every CDR3 protein. The sample carries 200,000 or so distinct CDR3 sequences, almost 65% recorded once. Germline DNA was also extracted, while the blood RNA originated from unsorted whole blood. The source material was peripheral blood. The receptors come from a woman aged 55-75 years with primary liver carcinoma and hepatitis B virus infection.

This clonotype occurred once. This is likely a read error, given that the CDR3 carries no conserved phenylalanine or tryptophan at its end. Because the CDR3's place on the DNA is in doubt, the DNA is left out and the CDR3 is given as listed by TCRdb. The chain joins TRBV6-5 to TRBJ2-7; the table's D call of TRBD1 was not tested on the DNA. Germline CDR1 and CDR2: MNHEY and SVGAGI. The CDR3 has 16 amino acids, counting both end residues. CDR3 sequence reads: CASSPDSGQGYYERYL.

The J gene is TRBJ2-3, the V gene TRBV28; TRBD2 is a possible D gene (6 bases). The germline CDR1 and CDR2 sequences are MDHEN and SYDVKM. The CDR3 contains 12 residues. The ends were cut back, 6 bases at V and 9 bases at J, with 13 bases in the middle. The CDR3 bases are TGTGCCAGCAGCCTTGGAGGGTGCACGCAGTATTTT. It codes for CASSLGGCTQYF.

This clonotype was observed at least ten times. The chain combines TRBV29-1 with TRBJ1-5; the match to TRBD1 covers 7 bases. CDR1 SQVTM and CDR2 ANQGSEA come from the germline V gene. This CDR3 contains 14 residues. V lost 5 bases, J lost 2 bases, and 6 bases stayed unmatched. The CDR3 reads CSVRSGTGNQPQHF. The CDR3 DNA is TGCAGCGTTCGATCCGGGACAGGCAATCAGCCCCAGCATTTT.

As for this clonotype: The junction does not match germline at one end; this may be a read error. The chain employs TRBV13 and TRBJ1-2; a possible D gene is TRBD1 (6 bases). There are 16 residues in the CDR3. In germline, CDR1 is PRHDT, CDR2 FYEKMQ (reference sequence). CDR3 amino acids: CASSLGRGISKYGYTF. The CDR3 nucleotides read TGTGCCAGCAGCTTGGGCAGGGGCATTTCTAAGTATGGCTACACCTTC.

This clonotype was counted a single time. At one of its ends the junction is not consistent with the germline gene, which may arise from a read error. This chain joins TRBV4-1 and TRBJ2-1, with TRBD2 as a possible D gene (5 bases). The CDR3 has 17 amino acids. The germline V gene encodes CDR1 MGHRA and CDR2 YSYEKL. CDR3 amino acids: CSSSQGGGPSSYNGQFF. CDR3 coding DNA: TGCTCCAGCAGCCAAGGTGGCGGGCCGAGCTCCTACAATGGGCAGTTCTTC.

The chain is built from TRBV18 and TRBJ2-1; the D is unclear. Germline-derived CDR1 and CDR2 are KGHSH and LQKENI. The ends were cut back, 4 bases at V and 4 bases at J, with 11 bases in the middle. This CDR3 comprises 14 residues. DNA of the CDR3: TGTGCCAGCTCACGGACCCTGTATTACAATGAGCAGTTCTTC. Encoded protein: CASSRTLYYNEQFF.

A note on this clonotype: This may come from a read error, since a much larger clone is one base off. This sequence joins TRBV6-4 and TRBJ2-1; TRBD2 aligns across 7 bases. The CDR3 covers 15 residues. CDR1 is MRHNA, CDR2 SNTAGT, per germline. The CDR3 DNA reads as TGTGCCAGCGGTGACACCAGCGGGAACTACAATGAGCAGTTCTTC. Translation gives CASGDTSGNYNEQFF.

This clonotype was seen ten or more times. J is TRBJ1-1 and V is TRBV6-5, with D tentatively TRBD1 (6 bases). V gave up 1 base and J gave up 6 bases, with 15 bases separating them. This CDR3 contains 15 residues. Germline V gene lookup returns CDR1 MNHEY and CDR2 SVGAGI. The chain's CDR3 is CASSYLRASGAEAFF. Written as DNA, the CDR3 is TGTGCCAGCAGTTACTTGAGAGCCTCAGGGGCTGAAGCTTTCTTT.

There are a few counts of this clonotype. A much larger clonotype is one base distant, so this may be a read error. CDR3 nucleotides: TGTGCCAGCAGTTACACGTCTGTGAACTATGGCTACACCTTC. Residues: CASSYTSVNYGYTF. V and J are TRBV6-5 and TRBJ1-2; D gene unclear. The germline gives CDR1 MNHEY, CDR2 SVGAGI. V was cut by 2 bases and J by 2 bases, with 9 bases left in between. CDR3 length: 14 amino acids.

Details on this clonotype: With a much larger clone just one base away, this may be a read error. This chain links TRBV30 with TRBJ2-7, with TRBD2 matching over 8 bases. Germline V gene sequence: CDR1 GTSNPN, CDR2 SVGIG (reference sequence). This CDR3 comprises 14 residues. For the CDR3, the DNA is TGTGCCTGGAGTGTAAGCGGGAGCACCTACGAGCACTACTTC. Translation: CAWSVSGSTYEHYF.

A single count supports this clonotype. The V call is TRBV28, the J call TRBJ1-2; D is perhaps TRBD1 (5 bases). The germline V gene encodes CDR1 MDHEN and CDR2 SYDVKM. The CDR3 sequence is 12 residues long. Deletions cut 3 bases from V and 8 bases from J, with 10 bases between. CDR3 sequence (DNA): TGTGCCAGCAGTTTCAGGGTGGTGGGCTACACCTTC. It translates to CASSFRVVGYTF.

This clonotype was seen many times. The chain recombines TRBV6-1 with TRBJ2-3; 9 nucleotides line up with TRBD2. Germline V gene data show CDR1 as MNHNS and CDR2 as SASEGT. V dropped 5 bases and J dropped 6; count of bases not matched to a gene: 9. There are 15 residues in the CDR3. Here the CDR3 reads CASSTEIAGGDTQYF. The CDR3 DNA reads as TGTGCCAGCAGTACTGAAATTGCGGGAGGGGATACGCAGTATTTT.

This clonotype was detected once. A much larger clonotype is one base distant, so this may be a read error. J is TRBJ2-2 and V is TRBV23-1, with unresolved D. TRBV23-1 is filed as an ORF, its function uncertain. This CDR3 contains 9 residues. The CDR3 bases are TGCGTCCCACGCGGGGAGCTGTTTTTT. Translated, it gives CVPRGELFF.

This clonotype appeared once. Germline and junction disagree at one end, which may indicate a read error. The chain links TRBV11-2 to TRBJ2-2; perhaps TRBD2 as D (5 bases). This CDR3 has 16 amino acids. Germline CDR1 reads SGHAT; CDR2 reads FQNNGV. CDR3 DNA sequence: TGTGCCAGCACCTTAGCCGGTGGGAGAAATACCGGGGAGCTGTTCTTT. It encodes CASTLAGGRNTGELFF.

Worth noting for this clonotype: This clone may be a read error of a much larger clone one base away. This chain connects TRBV7-8 to TRBJ2-3, with no clear D. The CDR3 covers 13 residues. CDR1 is SGHVS and CDR2 is FQNEAQ in the germline V gene. Trimming removed 5 bases from V and 1 base from J, with 7 bases in between. The CDR3 sequence is CASSRLGTDTQYF. CDR3 DNA: TGTGCCAGCAGCCGCCTGGGCACAGATACGCAGTATTTT. Combining the CDR3 with reference TRBV7-8 and TRBJ2-3 gives the whole variable domain GAGVSQSPRYKVAKRGQDVALRCDPISGHVSLFWYQQALGQGPEFLTYFQNEAQLDKSGLPSDRFFAERPEGSVSTLKIQRTQQEDSAVYLCASSRLGTDTQYFGPGTRLTVL.

With regard to this clonotype: A much larger clone lies one base from this, so it may be a read error. The chain links TRBV6-6 to TRBJ2-1, with 7 bases fitting TRBD2. The CDR3 contains 15 residues. The trim removed 4 bases at V and 3 bases at J, leaving 6 bases unmatched. Germline V lookup: CDR1 MNHNY, CDR2 SVGAGI (reference sequence). The DNA of the CDR3 is TGTGCCAGCAGTTCCGGGACTAACCACTACAATGAGCAGTTCTTC. Its protein is CASSSGTNHYNEQFF.

The rearrangement joins TRBV11-2 to TRBJ2-1, with D unresolved. Germline V CDR1 and CDR2: SGHAT, FQNNGV. The ends were cut back, 5 bases at V and 4 bases at J, with 12 bases in the middle. CDR3 length: 14 residues. The DNA of the CDR3 is TGTGCCAGCAGCGCTGCTGGTAGATACAATGAGCAGTTCTTC. Translated: CASSAAGRYNEQFF.

This clonotype was picked up many times. The rearrangement links TRBV6-1 to TRBJ1-3; D gene ambiguous. There are 15 residues in the CDR3. CDR1 is MNHNS and CDR2 is SASEGT in the germline V gene. V was cut by 6 bases and J by 2 bases, with 14 bases left in between. The CDR3 DNA sequence: TGTGCCAGCAGGCTGAGACAAACTACTGGAAACACCATATATTTT. It translates to CASRLRQTTGNTIYF.